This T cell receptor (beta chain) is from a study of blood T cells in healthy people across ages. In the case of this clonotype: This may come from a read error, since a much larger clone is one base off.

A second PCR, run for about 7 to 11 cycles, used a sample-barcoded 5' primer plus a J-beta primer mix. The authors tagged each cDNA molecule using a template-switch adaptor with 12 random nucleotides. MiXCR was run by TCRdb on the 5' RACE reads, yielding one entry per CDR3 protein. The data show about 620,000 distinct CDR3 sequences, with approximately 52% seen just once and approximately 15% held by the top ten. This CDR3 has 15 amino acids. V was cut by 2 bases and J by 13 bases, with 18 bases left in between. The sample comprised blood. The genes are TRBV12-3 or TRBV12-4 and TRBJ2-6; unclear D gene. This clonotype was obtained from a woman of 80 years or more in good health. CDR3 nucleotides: TGTGCCAGCAGTTTAAGATCTGCCAAGGGTGAGGTCCTGACTTTC. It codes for CASSLRSAKGEVLTF.